Following are 24 T cell receptor beta chains from one sample sequenced in a study of blood T cell repertoires in COVID-19. Repertoires were generated with immunoSEQ multiplex PCR, while TCRdb's copy carries only in-frame clones and drops some. The table includes some 160,000 clones, 65% to 90% detected once. Sequences were obtained from peripheral blood. Every receptor here comes from a human donor in a cohort sampled during active COVID-19.

The rearrangement joins TRBV5-1 to TRBJ2-6; 11 bases align to TRBD1. J gave up 3 bases and V 3 bases, and 8 bases lay outside the gene matches. Germline CDR1 and CDR2: SGHRS and YFSETQ. The CDR3 is 18 amino acids. This chain's CDR3 is CASSSGTGGLGGANVLTF. Written as DNA, the CDR3 is TGCGCCAGCAGCTCCGGGACAGGGGGTTTGGGTGGGGCCAACGTCCTGACTTTC.

V usage is TRBV28 and J usage is TRBJ1-2; 10 positions agree with TRBD1. The germline V gene has CDR1 MDHEN and CDR2 SYDVKM. After removal of 5 bases from V and 8 bases from J, the junction contained 8 bases not matched to a gene. This CDR3 spans 14 amino acids. In DNA form, the CDR3 reads TGTGCCAGCAGTCCCGGGACAGGGGTGGAGGGCTACACCTTC. Translation: CASSPGTGVEGYTF.

J is TRBJ2-7 and V is TRBV29-1; TRBD1 matches 8 bases. The CDR3 consists of 16 residues. Germline CDR1 SQVTM, CDR2 ANQGSEA. V dropped 5 bases and J dropped 4; count of bases not matched to a gene: 16. The chain's CDR3 is CSVRTGSPSVGYEQYF. The CDR3 nucleotides read TGCAGCGTTCGGACAGGGTCACCTAGCGTGGGGTACGAGCAGTACTTC.

This clone has just one count. The rearrangement uses TRBV7-2 and TRBJ2-7, with TRBD1 matching 8 bases. The CDR3 extends over 13 amino acids. The germline gives CDR1 SGHTA, CDR2 FQGNSA. Losses at the gene ends were 5 bases for V and 6 bases for J; bases not matched to a gene: 6. CDR3 sequence: CASSQTGEVEQYF. The DNA of the CDR3 is TGTGCCAGCAGCCAGACAGGGGAGGTCGAGCAGTACTTC.

This chain joins TRBV18 and TRBJ2-5, with a tentative D call TRBD2 (7 bases). The length of the CDR3 is 15 residues. Trimming removed 5 bases from V and 5 bases from J, with 18 bases in between. Germline V gene sequence: CDR1 KGHSH, CDR2 LQKENI. The CDR3 coding sequence is TGTGCCAGCTCATATCTCACAGGGAGGGACGAGACCCAGTACTTC. Translating it yields CASSYLTGRDETQYF.

The gene calls are TRBV11-1 and TRBJ2-7; 7 bases agree with TRBD1. CDR1 and CDR2 (germline): SGHAT, FQDESV (reference sequence). There are 13 residues in the CDR3. V shed 5 bases and J 6 bases; nucleotides not matched to a gene: 7. CDR3 sequence: CASSVDRVGEQYF. In nucleotides, the CDR3 is TGTGCCAGCAGCGTTGACAGGGTAGGCGAGCAGTACTTC.

The chain is built from TRBV14 and TRBJ2-7; D not resolved. Germline values: CDR1 SGHDN, CDR2 FVKESK. The CDR3 covers 13 residues. V lost 2 bases to trimming and J lost 1 base, with 6 bases between them. The CDR3 sequence is CASSQWQSYEQYF. The CDR3 region has the DNA TGTGCCAGCAGCCAATGGCAGTCCTACGAGCAGTACTTC.

The V gene is TRBV3-1 (or the pseudogene TRBV3-2), the J gene TRBJ1-6, with D possibly being TRBD1 (5 bases). Germline assignment: CDR1 LGHDT and CDR2 YNNKEL (reference sequence). Trimming removed 5 bases from V and 4 bases from J, with 9 bases in between. The length of the CDR3 is 14 residues. The CDR3, as DNA: TGTGCCAGCAGCAGGGGCGTTTATAATTCACCCCTCCACTTT. Its translation: CASSRGVYNSPLHF.

V usage is TRBV27 and J usage is TRBJ2-7, with 7 nucleotides matching TRBD2. The CDR3 loop spans 14 amino acids. The V gene's germline CDR1 is MNHEY and CDR2 SMNVEV (reference sequence). V trimming: 3 bases; J trimming: 5 bases; junction bases outside the gene matches: 7. Written as DNA, the CDR3 is TGTGCCAGCAGTTTTCGGGATGGGGGGGACGAGCAGTACTTC. Its protein product is CASSFRDGGDEQYF.

The J gene is TRBJ1-2, the V gene TRBV6-2 or TRBV6-3; possible D gene TRBD1, 6 bases. The V and J ends lost 0 bases and 4 bases respectively, with 9 bases between them. From germline, CDR1 is MNHEY and CDR2 SVGEGT. The CDR3 runs to 14 residues. The CDR3, as DNA: TGTGCCAGCAGTTACTCCCGACAGGTCTATGGCTACACCTTC. Its translation: CASSYSRQVYGYTF.

This clone came up once. The chain recombines TRBV19 with TRBJ1-2; D is undetermined. CDR1 is LNHDA and CDR2 is SQIVND in the germline V gene (reference sequence). This CDR3 has 14 residues. The V gene lost 0 bases and the J gene lost 4 bases, with 9 bases spanning the gap. The CDR3 DNA reads TGTGCCAGTAGTATAGAAGAGGCCTCCTATGGCTACACCTTC. Translated, it gives CASSIEEASYGYTF.

The chain couples TRBV7-8 to TRBJ2-2; 10 positions agree with TRBD2. V lost 0 bases, J lost 2 bases, and 15 bases stayed unmatched. Looked up from germline, CDR1 is SGHVS and CDR2 is FQNEAQ. CDR3 length: 21 residues. The CDR3 DNA reads TGTGCCAGCAGCTTAGCACGGTGGGCTAGCGGGAGTTGGGATAACACCGGGGAGCTGTTTTTT. It translates to CASSLARWASGSWDNTGELFF.

V gene TRBV7-2 combines with J gene TRBJ2-6; the D is unclear. V was shortened by 3 bases and J by 1 base, with 4 bases between the two germline ends. The CDR3 is 14 amino acids. Germline assignment: CDR1 SGHTA and CDR2 FQGNSA. The CDR3 DNA sequence: TGTGCCAGCAGCTTGACTTCTGGGGCCAACGTCCTGACTTTC. The encoded protein is CASSLTSGANVLTF.

The gene calls are TRBV6-5 and TRBJ2-7; TRBD1 aligns across 9 bases. The CDR3 sequence is 15 residues long. Germline CDR1 is MNHEY and CDR2 is SVGAGI. V shed 3 bases, J shed 3 bases, and the junction held 6 bases outside the gene matches. The CDR3 DNA sequence: TGTGCCAGCAGTTATTCCGGGACAGGGCTCTACGAGCAGTACTTC. Its protein product is CASSYSGTGLYEQYF.

The chain joins TRBV19 to TRBJ2-5; 7 bases fit TRBD2. This CDR3 has 15 amino acids. Germline CDR1 LNHDA, CDR2 SQIVND (reference sequence). V was clipped by 2 bases and J by 5 bases; unmatched bases: 8. CDR3 residues: CASSIHWEGTETQYF. CDR3 nucleotide sequence: TGTGCCAGTAGTATACACTGGGAGGGAACTGAGACCCAGTACTTC.

The genes are TRBV10-1 and TRBJ2-7; 8 bases agree with TRBD1. The J segment lost 3 bases and the V segment lost 3 bases, leaving 13 bases of the junction unmatched. There are 17 residues in the CDR3. The germline V gene has CDR1 WNHNN and CDR2 SYGVQD (reference sequence). CDR3 sequence: CASSDSGTGGPYYEQYF. CDR3 nucleotide sequence: TGCGCCAGCAGTGACTCCGGGACAGGAGGCCCCTACTACGAGCAGTACTTC.

The chain has TRBV27 and TRBJ1-5; 7 bases fit TRBD1. With V trimmed by 3 bases and J by 7 bases, 9 bases remained unmatched. This CDR3 spans 15 amino acids. CDR1 is MNHEY and CDR2 is SMNVEV in the germline V gene (reference sequence). This chain's CDR3 is CASSFTTGMMQPQHF. In nucleotides, the CDR3 is TGTGCCAGCAGTTTTACGACAGGGATGATGCAGCCCCAGCATTTT.

J is TRBJ1-5 and V is TRBV28, with TRBD1 matching over 10 bases. The CDR3 is made up of 13 amino acids. Trimming cost V 11 bases and J 6 bases; bases outside gene matches: 7. The germline V gene has CDR1 MDHEN and CDR2 SYDVKM. CDR3 amino acids: CAGGGTGVQPQHF. In DNA, the CDR3 is TGTGCCGGGGGAGGGACAGGGGTTCAGCCCCAGCATTTT.

This chain connects TRBV14 to TRBJ2-1; 10 nucleotides line up with TRBD2. The CDR3 sequence is 15 residues long. Trimming took 8 bases from V and 1 from J; bases not matched to a gene: 5. Germline CDR1 and CDR2: SGHDN and FVKESK. The CDR3 region has the DNA TGTGCCAGCCGCTCGACTAGCGGGTCCTACAATGAGCAGTTCTTC. Its protein product is CASRSTSGSYNEQFF.

This chain links TRBV18 with TRBJ2-7; 12 nucleotides line up with TRBD2. The CDR3 has 18 residues. V gave up 3 bases and J gave up 11 bases; unmatched junction bases: 20. Looked up from germline, CDR1 is KGHSH and CDR2 is LQKENI. In DNA, the CDR3 is TGTGCCAGCTCACCCTACCCGCTCGCGACTAGCGGGGGTGGGGTAGAGTACTTC. Translating gives CASSPYPLATSGGGVEYF. The full variable domain, completed using reference TRBV18 and TRBJ2-7, is NAGVMQNPRHLVRRRGQEARLRCSPMKGHSHVYWYRQLPEEGLKFMVYLQKENIIDESGMPKERFSAEFPKEGPSILRIQQVVRGDSAAYFCASSPYPLATSGGGVEYFGPGTRLTVT.

The rearrangement joins TRBV3-1 (or the pseudogene TRBV3-2) to TRBJ1-5, with D possibly being TRBD1 (6 bases). This CDR3 has 16 amino acids. Germline assignment: CDR1 LGHDT and CDR2 YNNKEL (reference sequence). V was pared by 3 bases and J by 5 bases, with 17 bases between. The CDR3 DNA reads TGTGCCAGCAGCCACGCTCCCGGGGGGGGCGATCAGCCCCAGCATTTT. It codes for CASSHAPGGGDQPQHF.

J is TRBJ1-4 and V is TRBV7-9; 11 nucleotides match TRBD1. This CDR3 has 17 residues. The germline gives CDR1 SEHNR, CDR2 FQNEAQ (reference sequence). Unmatched junction bases numbered 4, after V lost 4 bases and J lost 0 bases. In DNA form, the CDR3 reads TGTGCCAGCAGCTCTCCGGGACAGGGGGCAACTAATGAAAAACTGTTTTTT. Its translation is CASSSPGQGATNEKLFF.

J is TRBJ2-1 and V is TRBV4-2, with D perhaps matching TRBD2 (5 bases). The germline V gene encodes CDR1 LGHNA and CDR2 YNFKEQ. The CDR3 has 16 amino acids. V was shortened by 3 bases and J by 0 bases, with 12 bases between the two germline ends. CDR3 sequence: CASSQASTSSYNEQFF. For the CDR3, the DNA is TGTGCCAGCAGCCAGGCCTCCACTAGCTCCTACAATGAGCAGTTCTTC.

The count of this clone is one. The rearrangement joins TRBV5-1 to TRBJ2-5; D ambiguous. CDR3 size: 13 residues. From germline, CDR1 is SGHRS and CDR2 YFSETQ. V lost 2 bases, J lost 1 base, and 6 bases lay in between. The CDR3 region has the DNA TGCGCCAGCAGCTTAACAGCCCAAGAGACCCAGTACTTC. This gives the protein CASSLTAQETQYF.